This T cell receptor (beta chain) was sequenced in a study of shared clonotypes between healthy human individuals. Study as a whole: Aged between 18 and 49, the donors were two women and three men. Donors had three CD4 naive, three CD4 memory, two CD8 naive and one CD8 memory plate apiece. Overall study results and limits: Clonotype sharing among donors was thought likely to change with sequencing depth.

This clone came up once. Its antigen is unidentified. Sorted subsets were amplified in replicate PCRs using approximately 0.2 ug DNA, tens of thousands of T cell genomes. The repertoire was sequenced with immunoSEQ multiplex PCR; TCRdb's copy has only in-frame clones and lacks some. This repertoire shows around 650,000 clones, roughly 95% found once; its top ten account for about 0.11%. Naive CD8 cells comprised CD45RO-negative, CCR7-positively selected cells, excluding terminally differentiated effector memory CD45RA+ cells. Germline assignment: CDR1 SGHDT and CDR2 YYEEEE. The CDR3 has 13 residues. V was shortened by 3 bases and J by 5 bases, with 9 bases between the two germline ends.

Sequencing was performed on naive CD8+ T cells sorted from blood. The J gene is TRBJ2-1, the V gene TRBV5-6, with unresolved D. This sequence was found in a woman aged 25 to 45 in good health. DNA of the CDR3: TGTGCCAGCAGCTGGACGGATAACAATGAGCAGTTCTTC. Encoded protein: CASSWTDNNEQFF.